Sequencing of this TCR beta chain was carried out in a study of blood T cell repertoires in COVID-19. Study information: Material from acute and convalescent COVID-19 was sourced from the United States, Italy and Spain. PBMCs, B-cell-depleted T cells, or T cells provided the cDNA or gDNA that made up the material.

In the original processing: Nucleated cell number was recorded as an estimate derived from reference gene primer amplification. Produced via immunoSEQ multiplex PCR; TCRdb's table is partial and in-frame only. V and J calls and clone size follow that table, whereas D and trimming were derived from the DNA. Among more than 200,000 clones listed, more than 75% were seen once. Trimming removed 3 bases from V and 9 bases from J, with 12 bases in between. The length of the CDR3 is 14 residues. The V gene's germline CDR1 is MDHEN and CDR2 SYDVKM. The sequence was obtained from a man older than 75 with acute or convalescent COVID-19. The chain employs TRBV28 and TRBJ1-6; unclear D gene. The sequencing sample was made of peripheral blood. This CDR3 is CASSFRGFSSPLHF. The CDR3 DNA is TGTGCCAGCAGTTTTCGGGGTTTCAGTTCACCCCTCCACTTT.